Each of the 19 T cell receptor beta chains below was sequenced from the same sample in a study of T cell changes during pregnancy in multiple sclerosis. TCRdb keeps only in-frame clones here, not all; method: immunoSEQ multiplex PCR. The sample holds more than 70,000 clones, 75% to 95% seen once. The sample consisted of peripheral blood, taken after pregnancy. The receptors derive from a female donor in good health, enrolled as a control in a pregnancy study.

The CDR3 nucleotides are TGTGCCAGCAGACAACGAGGCTCTTTGGTCTCCACAGATACGCAGTATTTT. Translated, it gives CASRQRGSLVSTDTQYF. The chain links TRBV2 to TRBJ2-3; D is undetermined. CDR1 SNHLY and CDR2 FYNNEI come from the germline V gene. This CDR3 contains 17 residues. Trimming removed 6 bases from V and 2 bases from J, with 21 bases in between. Variable domain in full (rest from reference TRBV2 and TRBJ2-3): EPEVTQTPSHQVTQMGQEVILRCVPISNHLYFYWYRQILGQKVEFLVSFYNNEISEKSEIFDDQFSVERPDGSNFTLKIRSTKLEDSAMYFCASRQRGSLVSTDTQYFGPGTRLTVL.

The gene calls are TRBV4-2 and TRBJ1-1; TRBD1 agrees at 8 bases. Germline assignment: CDR1 LGHNA and CDR2 YNFKEQ. The CDR3 length is 15 residues. V dropped 3 bases and J dropped 5; count of bases not matched to a gene: 8. The CDR3 DNA sequence: TGTGCCAGCAGCCATCCGGACAGGGCGGGAACTGAAGCTTTCTTT. It encodes CASSHPDRAGTEAFF.

The CDR3 loop reads CASSQEDRGYGYTF. For the CDR3, the DNA is TGCGCCAGCAGCCAAGAGGACAGGGGTTATGGCTACACCTTC. The chain couples TRBV4-3 to TRBJ1-2; 9 bases agree with TRBD1. The junction had 1 base not matched to a gene; V was cut back by 0 bases and J by 5 bases. Germline values: CDR1 LGHNA, CDR2 YSLEER. The CDR3 length is 14 residues.

The chain couples TRBV4-1 to TRBJ2-3, with TRBD2 matching 8 bases. Germline V gene lookup returns CDR1 MGHRA and CDR2 YSYEKL. This CDR3 region has 16 residues. V shed 4 bases and J 2 bases; nucleotides not matched to a gene: 8. The CDR3 nucleotides are TGCGCCAGCAGCCCCGGGACTAGTGATATCACAGATACGCAGTATTTT. It codes for CASSPGTSDITDTQYF.

This clone was observed once. The chain employs TRBV20-1 and TRBJ2-7, with a possible D match to TRBD1 (6 bases). Germline lookup yields CDR1 DFQATT and CDR2 SNEGSKA (reference sequence). V lost 4 bases and J lost 6, with 10 bases in between. This CDR3 is 11 amino acids long. Here the CDR3 DNA reads TGCAGTGCTATTTCAGGGGTCGAGCAGTACTTC. Translating it yields CSAISGVEQYF.

This chain joins TRBV7-2 and TRBJ2-3, with no clear D. The CDR3 has 14 amino acids. The germline V and J ends were trimmed by 3 bases and 4 bases, with 11 bases remaining between them. CDR1 SGHTA and CDR2 FQGNSA come from the germline V gene. This CDR3 reads CASSFGALADTQYF. CDR3 nucleotides: TGTGCCAGCAGCTTCGGAGCGTTGGCAGATACGCAGTATTTT. Combining the CDR3 with reference TRBV7-2 and TRBJ2-3 gives the whole variable domain GAGVSQSPSNKVTEKGKDVELRCDPISGHTALYWYRQSLGQGLEFLIYFQGNSAPDKSGLPSDRFSAERTGGSVSTLTIQRTQQEDSAVYLCASSFGALADTQYFGPGTRLTVL.

The chain couples TRBV19 to TRBJ1-1; D gene uncertain. The CDR3 is made up of 13 amino acids. Germline V gives CDR1 LNHDA, CDR2 SQIVND (reference sequence). Trimming took off 0 bases at V and 6 bases at J, with 8 bases between the two ends. DNA of the CDR3: TGTGCCAGTAGTATAGAGGGCAATGCTGAAGCTTTCTTT. This translates into CASSIEGNAEAFF.

The chain employs TRBV4-3 and TRBJ1-1; D is uncertain. The germline V gene has CDR1 LGHNA and CDR2 YSLEER. The ends were cut back, 3 bases at V and 1 base at J, with 15 bases in the middle. The CDR3 is 16 amino acids. The CDR3, as DNA: TGCGCCAGCAGCCAGCAAGCTATTGAATCGAACACTGAAGCTTTCTTT. Its translation is CASSQQAIESNTEAFF.

The rearrangement links TRBV19 to TRBJ2-1, with TRBD1 matching 9 bases. The germline gives CDR1 LNHDA, CDR2 SQIVND (reference sequence). There are 15 residues in the CDR3. The junction had 7 bases not matched to a gene; V was cut back by 7 bases and J by 3 bases. The CDR3 sequence is CASTLSTGGYNEQFF. CDR3 DNA sequence: TGTGCCAGTACCCTATCGACAGGGGGCTACAATGAGCAGTTCTTC.

There are a few counts of this clone. J is TRBJ1-2 and V is TRBV7-2, with a possible D match to TRBD1 (5 bases). V was pared by 2 bases and J by 3 bases, with 10 bases between. In germline, CDR1 is SGHTA, CDR2 FQGNSA. This CDR3 has 14 amino acids. CDR3 bases: TGTGCCAGCAGCTTAATCTCGGGGGACTATGGCTACACCTTC. Its protein is CASSLISGDYGYTF.

The rearrangement joins TRBV4-1 to TRBJ2-1; 7 bases are a match to TRBD1. The V and J ends lost 1 base and 8 bases, in that order; junction bases with no gene match: 14. The CDR3 runs to 17 residues. Germline lookup yields CDR1 MGHRA and CDR2 YSYEKL. The CDR3 DNA reads as TGCGCCAGCAGCCAAGCCCCCCGATCGACAGGGCGGGATGAGCAGTTCTTC. Protein sequence: CASSQAPRSTGRDEQFF.

The CDR3, as DNA: TGTGCCAGCAGCCAGGCGGGTTACTCCTACGAGCAGTACTTC. Residues: CASSQAGYSYEQYF. The chain links TRBV5-6 to TRBJ2-7; D may be TRBD2 (5 bases). CDR1 is SGHDT and CDR2 is YYEEEE in the germline V gene. CDR3 size: 14 residues. V lost 4 bases and J lost 0, with 11 bases in between.

The V call is TRBV29-1, the J call TRBJ1-4; D not certain. Trimming removed 8 bases from V and 1 base from J, with 5 bases in between. Germline CDR1 and CDR2: SQVTM and ANQGSEA. The CDR3 is 11 residues long. Here the CDR3 reads CSIITNEKLFF. As DNA, the CDR3 is TGCAGCATAATAACTAATGAAAAACTGTTTTTT. Variable domain in full (rest from reference TRBV29-1 and TRBJ1-4): SAVISQKPSRDICQRGTSLTIQCQVDSQVTMMFWYRQQPGQSLTLIATANQGSEATYESGFVIDKFPISRPNLTFSTLTVSNMSPEDSSIYLCSIITNEKLFFGSGTQLSVL.

This chain joins TRBV6-5 and TRBJ1-6; TRBD1 aligns across 7 bases. Germline V CDR1 and CDR2: MNHEY, SVGAGI. There are 16 residues in the CDR3. Losses at the gene ends were 0 bases for V and 6 bases for J; bases not matched to a gene: 5. CDR3 nucleotides: TGTGCCAGCAGTTACTCCCCGGACAGGATTAATTCACCCCTCCACTTT. This sequence encodes CASSYSPDRINSPLHF.

This clone was recorded a few times. This chain connects TRBV4-1 to TRBJ1-1; a possible D gene is TRBD1 (6 bases). Germline CDR1 reads MGHRA; CDR2 reads YSYEKL. The V end was cut by 4 bases, the J end by 0 bases, with 9 bases between. The CDR3 spans 14 residues. The CDR3 loop reads CASSPGQLNTEAFF. The CDR3 bases are TGCGCCAGCAGCCCTGGACAGTTGAACACTGAAGCTTTCTTT.

V usage is TRBV19 and J usage is TRBJ2-7, with a weak D call TRBD2 (6 bases). Trimming stripped 3 bases from V and 4 bases from J, with 13 bases between. The germline V gene encodes CDR1 LNHDA and CDR2 SQIVND (reference sequence). The CDR3 loop spans 14 amino acids. The CDR3 coding sequence is TGTGCCAGTAGTATCGGAGGGACGTATTACGAGCAGTACTTC. Its translation: CASSIGGTYYEQYF.

This clone has a single count. This chain uses TRBV7-3 with TRBJ2-1, with unresolved D. CDR3 length: 16 residues. Germline V lookup: CDR1 SGHTA, CDR2 FQGTGA. Trimming removed 1 base from V and 4 bases from J, with 14 bases in between. The CDR3 loop reads CASSLNSPSQYNEQFF. The CDR3 nucleotides are TGTGCCAGCAGCTTAAATAGTCCCTCCCAATACAATGAGCAGTTCTTC.

The rearrangement uses TRBV18 and TRBJ1-2; 8 bases line up with TRBD1. The germline V gene encodes CDR1 KGHSH and CDR2 LQKENI. This CDR3 has 15 amino acids. V was clipped by 2 bases and J by 2 bases; unmatched bases: 4. The CDR3 reads CASSPAGGSNYGYTF. In DNA, the CDR3 is TGTGCCAGCTCACCAGCAGGGGGCTCCAACTATGGCTACACCTTC.

The sample holds one count of this clone. The chain employs TRBV15 and TRBJ1-2; a possible D gene is TRBD1 (5 bases). Trimming removed 1 base at V and 4 bases at J, with 10 bases between. The germline V gene encodes CDR1 LNHNV and CDR2 YYDKDF (reference sequence). This CDR3 is built from 14 residues. Written as DNA, the CDR3 is TGTGCCACCAGCAGAGCAGGGCTCTCCTATGGCTACACCTTC. Its translation is CATSRAGLSYGYTF.